Each of the 21 T cell receptor beta chains below was sequenced from the same sample in a study of blood T cell repertoires in COVID-19. Produced via immunoSEQ multiplex PCR; TCRdb's table is partial and in-frame only. Among around 40,000 clones listed, around 80% were seen once. Material: peripheral blood. The receptors here all came from a man older than 75 with active or convalescent COVID-19.

The chain's CDR3 is CSASDPNRVWGNEQFF. CDR3 nucleotides: TGCAGTGCTAGTGACCCTAACAGGGTCTGGGGCAATGAGCAGTTCTTC. V is TRBV20-1 and J is TRBJ2-1; maybe TRBD1 (6 bases). The ends were cut back, 3 bases at V and 6 bases at J, with 21 bases in the middle. There are 16 residues in the CDR3. Looked up from germline, CDR1 is DFQATT and CDR2 is SNEGSKA (reference sequence).

This rearrangement joins TRBV9 to TRBJ2-1; tentative D call: TRBD2 (6 bases). Germline lookup yields CDR1 SGDLS and CDR2 YYNGEE. The CDR3 extends over 15 amino acids. V lost 0 bases, J lost 5 bases, and 12 bases lay in between. This CDR3 reads CASSVVGGANNEQFF. The CDR3 nucleotides are TGTGCCAGCAGCGTAGTGGGGGGAGCAAACAATGAGCAGTTCTTC.

This clone was recorded only once. This chain uses TRBV7-9 with TRBJ1-4; 10 nucleotides align to TRBD1. Germline V gene data show CDR1 as SEHNR and CDR2 as FQNEAQ (reference sequence). The J segment lost 8 bases and the V segment lost 5 bases, leaving 5 bases of the junction unmatched. The CDR3 extends over 14 amino acids. The CDR3 reads CASSRGQGEEKLFF. As DNA, the CDR3 is TGTGCCAGCAGCCGAGGACAGGGGGAGGAAAAACTGTTTTTT.

The chain links TRBV11-1 to TRBJ2-1; 7 nucleotides line up with TRBD1. The V gene end was trimmed by 5 bases and the J gene end by 3 bases; junction bases not matched to a gene: 7. From germline, CDR1 is SGHAT and CDR2 FQDESV (reference sequence). This CDR3 region has 15 residues. As DNA, the CDR3 is TGTGCCAGCAGCCGACAGGGTTCTCTCTACAATGAGCAGTTCTTC. Its translation: CASSRQGSLYNEQFF.

The chain couples TRBV5-4 to TRBJ2-3; D might be TRBD2 (5 bases). The CDR3 consists of 13 residues. The V and J ends lost 4 bases and 5 bases respectively, with 11 bases between them. The V gene's germline CDR1 is SGHNT and CDR2 YYREEE (reference sequence). CDR3 bases: TGTGCCAGCAGCCCTCCGGCGGGAGATACGCAGTATTTT. This encodes CASSPPAGDTQYF.

The chain couples TRBV5-4 to TRBJ2-3; 7 bases fit TRBD2. This CDR3 has 16 residues. Germline loops: CDR1 SGHNT, CDR2 YYREEE (reference sequence). V lost 3 bases to trimming and J lost 0 bases; unmatched junction nucleotides: 7. CDR3 amino acids: CASSSKRGQSTDTQYF. The CDR3 region has the DNA TGTGCCAGCAGCTCTAAGCGGGGCCAAAGCACAGATACGCAGTATTTT.

The V call is TRBV3-1 (or the pseudogene TRBV3-2), the J call TRBJ1-1; no clear D gene. Trimming left V 3 bases short and J 2 bases short, with 16 bases between. Germline-derived CDR1 and CDR2 are LGHDT and YNNKEL (reference sequence). The CDR3 runs to 16 residues. The CDR3 DNA reads as TGTGCCAGCAGCCAGTTCCGGGAAGATCCCAACACTGAAGCTTTCTTT. Translated: CASSQFREDPNTEAFF.

The rearrangement links TRBV3-1 (or the pseudogene TRBV3-2) to TRBJ2-6, with 7 bases lining up with TRBD1. Losses at the gene ends were 1 base for V and 0 bases for J; bases not matched to a gene: 12. The CDR3 spans 20 residues. Germline V lookup: CDR1 LGHDT, CDR2 YNNKEL (reference sequence). CDR3 coding DNA: TGTGCCAGCAGCCAAGTGACGTCCCAGGGGGATAGCTCTGGGGCCAACGTCCTGACTTTC. Its translation: CASSQVTSQGDSSGANVLTF.

V usage is TRBV2 and J usage is TRBJ1-5, with 8 bases that match TRBD1. There are 13 residues in the CDR3. V trimming: 4 bases; J trimming: 4 bases; junction bases outside the gene matches: 0. The germline CDR1 and CDR2 sequences are SNHLY and FYNNEI. CDR3 bases: TGTGCCAGCAGTGGGACAGGGAATCAGCCCCAGCATTTT. It encodes CASSGTGNQPQHF.

This rearrangement joins TRBV30 to TRBJ2-7; 8 bases align to TRBD1. The CDR3 length is 13 residues. Per the germline V gene, CDR1 is GTSNPN and CDR2 is SVGIG (reference sequence). Trimming at V came to 7 bases and at J to 3 bases, leaving 8 bases not matched to a gene. The CDR3 loop is CASRDRKNYEQYF. DNA of the CDR3: TGTGCCTCACGGGACAGGAAGAACTACGAGCAGTACTTC.

The chain joins TRBV30 to TRBJ2-1; TRBD2 agrees at 8 bases. Germline CDR1 is GTSNPN and CDR2 is SVGIG (reference sequence). The length of the CDR3 is 13 residues. The V gene end was trimmed by 3 bases and the J gene end by 2 bases; junction bases not matched to a gene: 0. For the CDR3, the DNA is TGTGCCTGGAGGCGGGGGGCCTACAATGAGCAGTTCTTC. Translated: CAWRRGAYNEQFF.

The genes are TRBV28 and TRBJ2-7; TRBD2 agrees at 8 bases. The J segment lost 0 bases and the V segment lost 2 bases, leaving 6 bases of the junction unmatched. Germline lookup yields CDR1 MDHEN and CDR2 SYDVKM. The CDR3 length is 16 residues. CDR3 protein: CASSLHERGSSYEQYF. The CDR3 bases are TGTGCCAGCAGTTTACACGAGCGGGGGAGCTCCTACGAGCAGTACTTC.

This chain uses TRBV7-8 with TRBJ2-7; possibly TRBD2 for D (5 bases). Germline V CDR1 and CDR2: SGHVS, FQNEAQ. Trimming cost V 5 bases and J 2 bases, with 7 bases left between them. This CDR3 spans 12 amino acids. The CDR3 DNA sequence: TGTGCCAGCAGCCCCGGGACCTACGAGCAGTACTTC. Its protein is CASSPGTYEQYF.

This clone was seen a handful of times. The chain employs TRBV7-3 and TRBJ2-3; 10 bases line up with TRBD2. The junction had 13 bases not matched to a gene; V was cut back by 5 bases and J by 2 bases. CDR3 length equals 18 residues. The germline V gene has CDR1 SGHTA and CDR2 FQGTGA. CDR3 sequence: CASSPHQASGGFTDTQYF. The CDR3 DNA is TGTGCCAGCAGCCCGCACCAGGCTAGCGGGGGTTTCACAGATACGCAGTATTTT.

The chain links TRBV19 to TRBJ1-5, with D uncertain. Trimming shortened V by 5 bases and J by 2 bases, and 7 bases separated the two germline ends. CDR1 LNHDA and CDR2 SQIVND come from the germline V gene (reference sequence). The CDR3 consists of 13 residues. The CDR3 coding sequence is TGTGCCAGTAGTCCCCAGGGCAATCAGCCCCAGCATTTT. This encodes CASSPQGNQPQHF.

This clone was recorded at least ten times. J is TRBJ1-4 and V is TRBV13; the match to TRBD1 covers 9 bases. The CDR3 length is 14 residues. The junction had 5 bases not matched to a gene; V was cut back by 5 bases and J by 7 bases. CDR1 and CDR2 (germline): PRHDT, FYEKMQ (reference sequence). The DNA of the CDR3 is TGTGCCAGCAGCACCAGACAGGGGGGTGAAAAACTGTTTTTT. This translates into CASSTRQGGEKLFF. The full variable domain, its missing parts supplied by reference TRBV13 and TRBJ1-4, is AAGVIQSPRHLIKEKRETATLKCYPIPRHDTVYWYQQGPGQDPQFLISFYEKMQSDKGSIPDRFSAQQFSDYHSELNMSSLELGDSALYFCASSTRQGGEKLFFGSGTQLSVL.

The V and J genes are TRBV28 and TRBJ2-7; 9 positions match TRBD1. The CDR3 is 15 amino acids. The V gene's germline CDR1 is MDHEN and CDR2 SYDVKM. Unmatched junction bases numbered 10, after V lost 4 bases and J lost 6 bases. The CDR3 loop is CASSSEGQGRSEQYF. The CDR3 DNA is TGTGCCAGCAGTTCGGAGGGACAGGGAAGGTCCGAGCAGTACTTC.

The chain combines TRBV6-6 with TRBJ2-1; no firm D call. The V gene lost 4 bases and the J gene lost 8 bases, with 12 bases spanning the gap. The CDR3 has 13 amino acids. The germline V gene has CDR1 MNHNY and CDR2 SVGAGI (reference sequence). The CDR3 here is CASSSHQRDEQFF. The CDR3 DNA reads as TGTGCCAGCAGTTCCCACCAAAGAGATGAGCAGTTCTTC.

This chain uses TRBV28 with TRBJ1-1, with D perhaps TRBD1 (6 bases). The CDR3 consists of 16 residues. The V end lost 6 bases, the J end lost 0 bases, and 17 bases lay between the germline ends. Germline CDR1 MDHEN, CDR2 SYDVKM. The CDR3 reads CASRTSQGPLNTEAFF. CDR3 nucleotides: TGTGCCAGCAGAACCTCACAGGGACCCCTGAACACTGAAGCTTTCTTT. The full variable domain, its missing parts supplied by reference TRBV28 and TRBJ1-1, is DVKVTQSSRYLVKRTGEKVFLECVQDMDHENMFWYRQDPGLGLRLIYFSYDVKMKEKGDIPEGYSVSREKKERFSLILESASTNQTSMYLCASRTSQGPLNTEAFFGQGTRLTVV.

The chain links TRBV5-4 to TRBJ2-1; D is uncertain. The germline V gene has CDR1 SGHNT and CDR2 YYREEE (reference sequence). The CDR3 covers 14 residues. V shed 2 bases and J shed 2 bases, with 8 bases lying between them. The CDR3 sequence is CASSFSEAYNEQFF. CDR3 in DNA: TGTGCCAGCAGCTTTTCAGAGGCCTACAATGAGCAGTTCTTC.

The chain is built from TRBV14 and TRBJ1-6, with no clear D. From germline, CDR1 is SGHDN and CDR2 FVKESK. This CDR3 comprises 15 residues. With 1 base removed from V and 6 bases from J, the gap between germline ends came to 10 bases. The CDR3 nucleotides read TGTGCCAGCAGCCAAGCCGGGAGAGGTAATTCACCCCTCCACTTT. Translated, it gives CASSQAGRGNSPLHF. Supplemented by reference TRBV14 and TRBJ1-6, the full variable domain reads EAGVTQFPSHSVIEKGQTVTLRCDPISGHDNLYWYRRVMGKEIKFLLHFVKESKQDESGMPNNRFLAERTGGTYSTLKVQPAELEDSGVYFCASSQAGRGNSPLHFGNGTRLTVT.